One T cell receptor beta chain is described in this entry. This clonotype was recorded at least ten times. Which antigen it targets is not known. No base-level quality is on record; no much larger clone is a single base apart. The sample belongs to a study of T cells in Graves' hyperthyroidism and ophthalmopathy (dated by TCRdb to between 2018 and 2020). Regarding the research as a whole: Peripheral blood samples were taken at the time of initial diagnosis, prior to any treatment. TCR V-J signatures able to tell the groups apart were searched for in a discovery cohort of some 100 patients, of whom 43 had Graves' ophthalmopathy and roughly 58 had stable Graves' hyperthyroidism. Prospective prediction of ophthalmopathy was tested in an independent validation cohort consisting of 18 to 20 hyperthyroidism patients and around 17 patients who later progressed to ophthalmopathy. The roughly 91 discovery patients were randomly divided into training and test sets at a 7:3 ratio. In addition, the study compared T-cell repertoires in thyroid tissue and in blood from six Graves' hyperthyroidism patients. After blood sampling, hyperthyroidism patients were treated with methimazole at a starting dose of 30 mg daily, and ophthalmopathy patients were treated with high-dose intravenous methylprednisolone. According to the paper, TCR Vbeta CDR3 sequencing was carried out on more than 120 peripheral blood samples, which came from around 43 ophthalmopathy, under 85 hyperthyroidism and about 17 progressor patients. The full study reports these points: A model built on a 13 V-J signature distinguished ophthalmopathy from stable hyperthyroidism, reaching approximately 89% sensitivity and approximately 83% specificity in cross-validation and 80%/75% in testing. Most expanded thyroid clonotypes (frequency above 0.001) were also detected in blood, a finding suggesting that blood repertoires may reflect thyroid immune responses. No statistical method was used to set the sample size in advance, and investigators knew the group allocation. In validation, the model predicted progression to ophthalmopathy with approximately 71% sensitivity and roughly 75% specificity, a median of 6.5 months before onset.

The TCR beta CDR3 regions were amplified from the RNA transcripts. The TCR CDR3 was subjected to a first round of RT-PCR using the HTBI primer set and the Qiagen OneStep RT-PCR kit. Libraries were constructed in a second round of multiplex PCR, after which size selection and purification were performed. Libraries were sequenced paired-end with 100 bp reads on an Illumina HiSeq2000. The authors' analysis ran thus. SOAPnuke was used to process the raw data, throwing out any read that contained adapters or uncalled bases, had a mean Phred below 15, or lacked an exact constant-primer or identifier match. High-quality paired reads were merged with COPE v1.2.5, and unique nucleotide sequences were defined as clonotypes. MiTCR v1.1 was used to align clonotypes to the IMGT TRBV, TRBD and TRBJ reference segments. Analysis was restricted to V-J combinations with a frequency above 0.0001, which covered 98% to 99.2% of repertoires. The TCS score was defined as the ratio of F50 (clonal expansion) to E x V (chaos), calculated using BLOSUM62-based TCRdist between CDR3 peptides within each V-J. Welch's t-statistics and random forest reduced fewer than 550 V-J features to about 12, which were used in a naive Bayes classifier (R e1071). The raw public data were reprocessed by TCRdb itself: fastp quality trimming at Q25, MiXCR clonotype calling, in-frame beta chains only. Each entry is one CDR3 protein sequence, shown with its most common DNA and genes. The V and J calls reflect TCRdb's pipeline rather than the authors' work. Within this sample are approximately 350,000 distinct CDR3 sequences, with 13% to 15% of them counted one time only. The top ten clonotypes cover about 20% of the sample.

At the junction V is shortened by 5 bases and J by 3 bases, with 19 bases in between. Including cysteine and phenylalanine, the CDR3 has 17 amino acids. The only DNA kept is the CDR3, 51 bases in frame from the first base. Ophthalmopathy patients had moderately to severely active disease, with a Clinical Activity Score of 3 or more, a NOSPECS grade of 4 or more, and a disease duration of less than 3 months. The study excluded patients with uncontrolled infections, other autoimmune diseases, pregnancy or lactation. Diagnoses relied on clinical symptoms, serum thyroxine and TRAb, thyroid ultrasound and orbital computed tomography. Ficoll-Paque density gradient centrifugation was used to isolate PBMCs from under 11 ml of fresh peripheral blood. Total RNA was extracted using Trizol reagent, and RNA quality was assessed on an Agilent 2100 Bioanalyzer.

The sequence links TRBV12-3 or TRBV12-4 to TRBJ2-2; no D gene is confidently identified. This TCR was sampled from a woman between 55 and 75 years old with Graves' ophthalmopathy. Sample: blood. The CDR3 is CASSPPMGRRYTGELFF. The bases are TGTGCCAGCAGTCCCCCGATGGGTCGGAGATACACCGGGGAGCTGTTTTTT.